This T cell receptor (beta chain) was sequenced in a study of blood T cell repertoires in COVID-19. V shed 1 base and J 4 bases; nucleotides not matched to a gene: 5. This CDR3 spans 15 amino acids. Germline V gives CDR1 LNHNV, CDR2 YYDKDF (reference sequence). As originally analysed: The assay estimated nucleated cells by amplifying reference gene primers. Clones were sequenced by immunoSEQ multiplex PCR, and TCRdb holds only the in-frame ones, with some missing. V and J calls and clone size are as listed in that table; D and trimming were resolved from the DNA. The sample carries about 200,000 clones, roughly three quarters recorded once.

This receptor was obtained from a woman between 40 and 55 years old with COVID-19, enrolled during active disease. The genes are TRBV15 and TRBJ2-5; TRBD1 aligns across 8 bases. The specimen was peripheral blood. The CDR3 sequence is CATSRVLTGAETQYF. As DNA, the CDR3 is TGTGCCACCAGCAGAGTTCTGACAGGGGCAGAGACCCAGTACTTC.